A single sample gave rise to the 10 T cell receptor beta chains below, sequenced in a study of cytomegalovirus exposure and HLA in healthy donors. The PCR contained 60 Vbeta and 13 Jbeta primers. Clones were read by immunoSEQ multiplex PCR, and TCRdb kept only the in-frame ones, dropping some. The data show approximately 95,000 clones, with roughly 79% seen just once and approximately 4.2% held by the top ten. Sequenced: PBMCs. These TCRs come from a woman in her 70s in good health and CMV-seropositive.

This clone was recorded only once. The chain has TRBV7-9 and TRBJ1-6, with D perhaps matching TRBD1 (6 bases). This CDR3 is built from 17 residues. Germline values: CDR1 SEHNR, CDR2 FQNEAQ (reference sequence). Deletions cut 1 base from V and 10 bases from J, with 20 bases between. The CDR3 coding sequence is TGTGCCAGCAGCTTAGAAGGGCAGGCAGGGGTGAGGTCACCCCTCCACTTT. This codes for CASSLEGQAGVRSPLHF.

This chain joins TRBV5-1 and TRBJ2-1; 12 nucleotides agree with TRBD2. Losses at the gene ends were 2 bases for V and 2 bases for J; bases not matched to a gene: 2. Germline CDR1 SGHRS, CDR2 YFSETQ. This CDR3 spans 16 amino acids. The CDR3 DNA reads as TGCGCCAGCAGCTTTGGGACTAGCGGGCCCTACAATGAGCAGTTCTTC. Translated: CASSFGTSGPYNEQFF.

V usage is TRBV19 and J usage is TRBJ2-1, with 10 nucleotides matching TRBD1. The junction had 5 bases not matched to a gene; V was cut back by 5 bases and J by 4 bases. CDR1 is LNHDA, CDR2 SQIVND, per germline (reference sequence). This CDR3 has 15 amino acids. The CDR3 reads CASSFGDRGYNEQFF. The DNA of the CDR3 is TGTGCCAGTAGTTTTGGGGACAGGGGATACAATGAGCAGTTCTTC. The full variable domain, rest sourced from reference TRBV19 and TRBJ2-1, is DGGITQSPKYLFRKEGQNVTLSCEQNLNHDAMYWYRQDPGQGLRLIYYSQIVNDFQKGDIAEGYSVSREKKESFPLTVTSAQKNPTAFYLCASSFGDRGYNEQFFGPGTRLTVL.

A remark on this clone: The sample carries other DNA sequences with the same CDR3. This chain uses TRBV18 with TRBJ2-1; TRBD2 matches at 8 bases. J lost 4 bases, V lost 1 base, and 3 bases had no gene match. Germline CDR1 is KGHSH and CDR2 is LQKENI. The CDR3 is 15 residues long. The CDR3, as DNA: TGTGCCAGCTCACCACTAGCGGGAAGTTACAATGAGCAGTTCTTC. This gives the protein CASSPLAGSYNEQFF. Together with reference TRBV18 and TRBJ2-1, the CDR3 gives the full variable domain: NAGVMQNPRHLVRRRGQEARLRCSPMKGHSHVYWYRQLPEEGLKFMVYLQKENIIDESGMPKERFSAEFPKEGPSILRIQQVVRGDSAAYFCASSPLAGSYNEQFFGPGTRLTVL.

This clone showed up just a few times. CDR3 in amino acids: CASRGQYSNQPQHF. The CDR3, as DNA: TGTGCCAGCAGGGGGCAGTATAGCAATCAGCCCCAGCATTTT. The rearrangement joins TRBV6-5 to TRBJ1-5; maybe TRBD1 (5 bases). This CDR3 has 14 residues. The V and J ends lost 6 bases and 0 bases respectively, with 9 bases between them. Germline V gene sequence: CDR1 MNHEY, CDR2 SVGAGI.

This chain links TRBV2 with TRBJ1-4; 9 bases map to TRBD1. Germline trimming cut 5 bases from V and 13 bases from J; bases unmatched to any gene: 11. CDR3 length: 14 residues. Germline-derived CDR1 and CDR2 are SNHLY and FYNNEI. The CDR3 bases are TGTGCCAGCAGTTCACCCGGGACAGGGTTCCGACTGTTTTTT. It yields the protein CASSSPGTGFRLFF. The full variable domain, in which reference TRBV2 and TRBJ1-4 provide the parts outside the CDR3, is EPEVTQTPSHQVTQMGQEVILRCVPISNHLYFYWYRQILGQKVEFLVSFYNNEISEKSEIFDDQFSVERPDGSNFTLKIRSTKLEDSAMYFCASSSPGTGFRLFFGSGTQLSVL.

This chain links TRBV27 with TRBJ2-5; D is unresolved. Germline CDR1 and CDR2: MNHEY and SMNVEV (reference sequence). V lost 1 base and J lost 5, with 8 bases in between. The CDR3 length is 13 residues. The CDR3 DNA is TGTGCCAGCAGTTTATACCTCAGGGAGACCCAGTACTTC. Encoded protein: CASSLYLRETQYF.

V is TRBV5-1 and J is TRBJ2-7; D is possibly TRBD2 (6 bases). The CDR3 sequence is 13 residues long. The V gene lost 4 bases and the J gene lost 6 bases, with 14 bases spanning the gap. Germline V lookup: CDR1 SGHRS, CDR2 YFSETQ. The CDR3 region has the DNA TGCGCCAGCAGCCTAACGGGACTCTTCGAGCAGTACTTC. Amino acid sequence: CASSLTGLFEQYF.

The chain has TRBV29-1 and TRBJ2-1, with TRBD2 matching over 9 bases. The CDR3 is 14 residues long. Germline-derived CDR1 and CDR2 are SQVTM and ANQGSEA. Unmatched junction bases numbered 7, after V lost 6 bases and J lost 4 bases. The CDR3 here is CSVATSGYYNEQFF. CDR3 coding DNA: TGCAGCGTCGCTACTAGCGGGTATTACAATGAGCAGTTCTTC.

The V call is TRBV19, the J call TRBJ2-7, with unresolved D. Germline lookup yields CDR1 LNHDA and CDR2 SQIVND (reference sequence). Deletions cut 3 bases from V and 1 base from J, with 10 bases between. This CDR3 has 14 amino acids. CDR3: CASSIFSWSYEQYF. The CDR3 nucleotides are TGTGCCAGTAGTATTTTTAGCTGGTCCTACGAGCAGTACTTC.